The sequence of this T cell receptor beta chain was determined in a study of T-cell reconstitution after alpha-beta-depleted transplantation in children. This clonotype was counted only a few times. The TCRbeta library was prepared with unique molecular identifiers. From the PCR reads, TCRdb called clonotypes with MiXCR, one entry per CDR3 protein. The sample carries about 540,000 distinct CDR3 sequences, 18% recorded once. The germline V gene has CDR1 SEHNR and CDR2 FQNEAQ (reference sequence). V gave up 5 bases and J gave up 5 bases; unmatched junction bases: 3. CDR3 size: 13 residues. The input for sequencing was PBMCs from the stem cell graft donor, taken from the stem cell graft. This TCR derives from a human donor who donated a stem cell graft to a child with acute lymphoblastic leukemia. The rearrangement joins TRBV7-9 to TRBJ2-1, with 7 bases aligning to TRBD1. The CDR3 DNA reads TGTGCCAGCAGCGCAGGGGGAAACAATGAGCAGTTCTTC. This encodes CASSAGGNNEQFF.